This T cell receptor beta chain was sequenced for a study of blood T cell repertoires in COVID-19. About the study: T cells, B-cell-depleted T cells, or PBMCs supplied cDNA or gDNA.

Sequencing was performed with immunoSEQ multiplex PCR; in TCRdb, only in-frame clones are kept and a portion is missing. The profile covers 85,000 to 90,000 clones, with around 80% appearing a single time and roughly 1.2% taken by the ten largest. Germline trimming cut 2 bases from V and 3 bases from J; bases unmatched to any gene: 2. The CDR3 runs to 15 residues. CDR1 is KGHDR, CDR2 SFDVKD, per germline. This TCR came from a woman aged 80 or over with acute or convalescent COVID-19. V and J are TRBV24-1 and TRBJ1-4; 7 bases fit TRBD1. The sequencing sample was made of peripheral blood. Written as DNA, the CDR3 is TGTGCCACCAGTGATTCAGGGGGTGCTAATGAAAAACTGTTTTTT. Residues: CATSDSGGANEKLFF.